The rows below give T cell receptor beta chains drawn from one sample of a study of blood T cells in healthy people across ages. Using its own MiXCR run on the 5' RACE reads, TCRdb lists one record per CDR3 protein. The repertoire holds 850,000 to 1,000,000 distinct CDR3 sequences, roughly 51% seen once, with about 21% in the top ten. The sample taken for sequencing was blood. These receptors were collected from a woman aged 60-70 years in good health. CDR3s include the opening cysteine and the closing phenylalanine or tryptophan. Each record gives: D gene, V gene, clone size, CDR3 protein. D genes are given only for firm matches. Clone size is stated in some rows and not others, as once, few, many or a class when expanded.

d_call: .
v_call: TRBV30
clone_size: few
cdr3_aa: CAHGQKGHEKLFF

d_call: .
v_call: TRBV7-2
clone_size: many
cdr3_aa: CASSSSPVRGQRAQYF

d_call: .
v_call: TRBV29-1
clone_size: .
cdr3_aa: CSHRTDTQYF

d_call: TRBD1
v_call: TRBV11-2
clone_size: .
cdr3_aa: CASSRRGDSLNSPLHF

d_call: TRBD2
v_call: TRBV13
clone_size: .
cdr3_aa: CASSSTSVTPRTQYF

d_call: .
v_call: TRBV15
clone_size: .
cdr3_aa: CATTRDRLLYNEQFF

d_call: .
v_call: TRBV20-1
clone_size: .
cdr3_aa: CSARGTRWHTDTQYF

d_call: .
v_call: TRBV20-1
clone_size: many
cdr3_aa: CSTQGLTNEQFF

d_call: .
v_call: TRBV7-2
clone_size: .
cdr3_aa: CASSLDQKAVPYEQYF

d_call: .
v_call: TRBV10-3
clone_size: .
cdr3_aa: CAIKDSTYEQYF

d_call: TRBD1
v_call: TRBV28
clone_size: .
cdr3_aa: CASRYKGAQAPNSYEQYF

d_call: .
v_call: TRBV4-3
clone_size: .
cdr3_aa: CASSQDRSNEQFF

d_call: .
v_call: TRBV30
clone_size: .
cdr3_aa: CAWAGFGANVLTF

d_call: .
v_call: TRBV20-1
clone_size: .
cdr3_aa: CSASARLGGNYGYTF

d_call: TRBD2
v_call: TRBV28
clone_size: .
cdr3_aa: CASSSGLAGKAHTQYF

d_call: .
v_call: TRBV28
clone_size: .
cdr3_aa: CASTGGTANEQFF

d_call: .
v_call: TRBV7-9
clone_size: .
cdr3_aa: CASSAGSGVYGYTF

d_call: TRBD2
v_call: TRBV6-1
clone_size: .
cdr3_aa: CASSWSGRVEQYF

d_call: .
v_call: TRBV12-3/TRBV12-4
clone_size: .
cdr3_aa: CASRTTANEKLFF

d_call: .
v_call: TRBV30
clone_size: once
cdr3_aa: CAWSTGFAETQYF

d_call: .
v_call: TRBV2
clone_size: few
cdr3_aa: CASTPLPLSEQYF

d_call: TRBD2
v_call: TRBV28
clone_size: .
cdr3_aa: CASSSIGTSGREDNVLTF

d_call: .
v_call: TRBV7-2
clone_size: many
cdr3_aa: CASSLARGNTEAFF

d_call: TRBD2
v_call: TRBV6-6
clone_size: .
cdr3_aa: CASSYWGLAETQETQYF

d_call: .
v_call: TRBV7-9
clone_size: .
cdr3_aa: CASSQGTLDTQYF

d_call: .
v_call: TRBV13
clone_size: .
cdr3_aa: CASSLDRGNSYNEQYF

d_call: .
v_call: TRBV28
clone_size: .
cdr3_aa: CASSQRTGKQETQYF

d_call: TRBD2
v_call: TRBV12-3/TRBV12-4
clone_size: .
cdr3_aa: CASVLAGGRPSTDTQYF

d_call: TRBD2
v_call: TRBV29-1
clone_size: .
cdr3_aa: CSADGSGREQYF

d_call: .
v_call: TRBV7-2
clone_size: .
cdr3_aa: CASSLVPGGPEQYF

d_call: TRBD1
v_call: TRBV28
clone_size: .
cdr3_aa: CASSFPGTGYNEQFF

d_call: .
v_call: TRBV20-1
clone_size: .
cdr3_aa: CSASLNQLRGDDSEAFF

d_call: TRBD1
v_call: TRBV5-1
clone_size: once
cdr3_aa: CASRPGQDFTDTQYF

d_call: TRBD1
v_call: TRBV28
clone_size: .
cdr3_aa: CASSSRDRAGNQPQHF

d_call: .
v_call: TRBV7-9
clone_size: .
cdr3_aa: CASSLATNPYEQYF